This T cell receptor beta chain was sequenced during a study of cytomegalovirus exposure and HLA in healthy donors. The wider study: One earlier analysis, a look at 150 million to 200 million T cells, found some 100 million unique TCR beta sequences.

The PCR was carried out with 60 Vbeta primers and 13 Jbeta primers. This table comes from immunoSEQ multiplex PCR, and its TCRdb copy is limited to in-frame clones, with some not included. Found here are some 110,000 clones, approximately 79% of them singletons; the top ten hold more than 2%. The CDR3 has 15 amino acids. V was shortened by 5 bases and J by 8 bases, with 16 bases between the two germline ends. Per the germline V gene, CDR1 is SGHVS and CDR2 is FQNEAQ. The clonotype was recovered from a young man in good health and CMV-seronegative. The sample consisted of PBMCs. The chain employs TRBV7-8 and TRBJ1-6; the D gene is possibly TRBD1 (6 bases). The CDR3 DNA reads as TGTGCCAGCAGCCCCCCCACAGGGAGGGATTCACCCCTCCACTTT. It codes for CASSPPTGRDSPLHF. Combining the CDR3 with reference TRBV7-8 and TRBJ1-6 gives the whole variable domain GAGVSQSPRYKVAKRGQDVALRCDPISGHVSLFWYQQALGQGPEFLTYFQNEAQLDKSGLPSDRFFAERPEGSVSTLKIQRTQQEDSAVYLCASSPPTGRDSPLHFGNGTRLTVT.